This TCR beta chain was identified in a study of blood T cell repertoires in COVID-19. Trimming took off 5 bases at V and 0 bases at J, with 14 bases between the two ends. Germline loops: CDR1 SGHNT, CDR2 YENEEA. This CDR3 region has 16 residues. Profiling relied on immunoSEQ multiplex PCR, and the TCRdb table lists in-frame clones only, not all of them. This sample carries more than 95,000 clones, 85% to 90% of them seen once, and the ten largest clones take 5% to 6.5%. Sequenced sample: peripheral blood. The chain joins TRBV11-3 to TRBJ1-3; perhaps TRBD1 as D (6 bases). This clonotype originated in a human donor in a cohort sampled during active COVID-19. In DNA form, the CDR3 reads TGTGCCAGCAGCCCACCGGACAGATACTCTGGAAACACCATATATTTT. Encoded protein: CASSPPDRYSGNTIYF.